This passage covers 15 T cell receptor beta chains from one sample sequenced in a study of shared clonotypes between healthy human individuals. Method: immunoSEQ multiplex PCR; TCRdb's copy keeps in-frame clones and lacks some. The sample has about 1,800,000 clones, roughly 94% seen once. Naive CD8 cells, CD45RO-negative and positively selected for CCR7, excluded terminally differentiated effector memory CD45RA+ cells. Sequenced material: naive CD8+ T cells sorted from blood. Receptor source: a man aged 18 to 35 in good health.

The CDR3 sequence is CASSLTLSGGAAAGTEAFF. CDR3 sequence (DNA): TGTGCCAGCAGCTTGACGCTTTCGGGGGGCGCAGCGGCTGGCACTGAAGCTTTCTTT. The chain carries TRBV5-4 and TRBJ1-1; D is perhaps TRBD1 (6 bases). V dropped 1 base and J dropped 4 bases, with 26 bases sitting between them. The germline gives CDR1 SGHNT, CDR2 YYREEE (reference sequence). The CDR3 is 19 amino acids. Variable domain in full (rest from reference TRBV5-4 and TRBJ1-1): ETGVTQSPTHLIKTRGQQVTLRCSSQSGHNTVSWYQQALGQGPQFIFQYYREEENGRGNFPPRFSGLQFPNYSSELNVNALELDDSALYLCASSLTLSGGAAAGTEAFFGQGTRLTVV.

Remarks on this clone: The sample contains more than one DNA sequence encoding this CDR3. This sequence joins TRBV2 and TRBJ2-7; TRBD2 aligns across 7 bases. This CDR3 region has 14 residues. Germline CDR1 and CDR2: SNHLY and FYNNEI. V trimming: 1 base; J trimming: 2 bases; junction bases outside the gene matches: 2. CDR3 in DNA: TGTGCCAGCAGTGAAGGACGGGGGGCCTACGAGCAGTACTTC. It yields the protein CASSEGRGAYEQYF.

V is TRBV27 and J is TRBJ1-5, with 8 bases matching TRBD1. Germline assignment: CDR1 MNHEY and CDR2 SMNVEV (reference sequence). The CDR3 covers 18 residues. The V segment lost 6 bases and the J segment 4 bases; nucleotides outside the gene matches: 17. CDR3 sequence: CASSSMLPGGDGNQPQHF. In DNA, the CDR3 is TGTGCCAGCAGCTCTATGTTGCCAGGGGGCGATGGGAATCAGCCCCAGCATTTT.

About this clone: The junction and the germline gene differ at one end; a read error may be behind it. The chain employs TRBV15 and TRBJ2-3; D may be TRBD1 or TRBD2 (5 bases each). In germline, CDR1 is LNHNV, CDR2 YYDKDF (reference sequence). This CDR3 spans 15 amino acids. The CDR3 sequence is CTTSTGTVSTDTQYF. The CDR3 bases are TGTACCACCAGCACTGGGACGGTTAGCACAGATACGCAGTATTTT.

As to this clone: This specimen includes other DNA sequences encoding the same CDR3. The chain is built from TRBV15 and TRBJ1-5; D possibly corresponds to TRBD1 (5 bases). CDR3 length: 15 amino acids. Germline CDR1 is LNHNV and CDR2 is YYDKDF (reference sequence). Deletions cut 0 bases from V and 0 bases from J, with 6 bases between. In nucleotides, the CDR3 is TGTGCCACCAGCAGAGACAGGGATAGCAATCAGCCCCAGCATTTT. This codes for CATSRDRDSNQPQHF.

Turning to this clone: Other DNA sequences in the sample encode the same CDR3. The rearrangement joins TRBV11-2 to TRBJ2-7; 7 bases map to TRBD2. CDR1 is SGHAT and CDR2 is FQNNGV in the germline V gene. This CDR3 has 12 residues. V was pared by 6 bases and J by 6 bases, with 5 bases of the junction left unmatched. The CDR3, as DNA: TGTGCCAGCAGTCTCGGGGGGATCGAGCAGTACTTC. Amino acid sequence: CASSLGGIEQYF.

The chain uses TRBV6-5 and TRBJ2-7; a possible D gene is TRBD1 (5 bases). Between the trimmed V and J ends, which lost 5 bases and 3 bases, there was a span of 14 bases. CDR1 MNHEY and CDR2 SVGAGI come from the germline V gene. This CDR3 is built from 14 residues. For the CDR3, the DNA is TGTGCCAGCAGTCCGGGCAGGGTGATCTACGAGCAGTACTTC. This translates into CASSPGRVIYEQYF.

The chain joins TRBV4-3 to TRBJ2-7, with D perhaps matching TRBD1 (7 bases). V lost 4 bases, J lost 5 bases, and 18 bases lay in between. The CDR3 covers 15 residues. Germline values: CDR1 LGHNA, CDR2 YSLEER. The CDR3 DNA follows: TGCGCCAGCAGCCCAGGGGGACTGGACTCAGACGAGCAGTACTTC. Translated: CASSPGGLDSDEQYF.

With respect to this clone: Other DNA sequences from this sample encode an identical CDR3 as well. The DNA of the CDR3 is TGCGCCAGCAGCCAAGATGGCGGGGGTTCCTACAATGAGCAGTTCTTC. As protein: CASSQDGGGSYNEQFF. This sequence joins TRBV4-1 and TRBJ2-1; 7 nucleotides line up with TRBD2. The ends lost 0 bases at V and 1 base at J; junction bases unmatched: 3. Germline V lookup: CDR1 MGHRA, CDR2 YSYEKL. This CDR3 is 16 amino acids long.

The CDR3 here is CASSMGGHPNTGELFF. The CDR3 coding sequence is TGTGCCAGTAGTATGGGGGGACACCCGAACACCGGGGAGCTGTTTTTT. The chain links TRBV19 to TRBJ2-2; D is perhaps TRBD1 or TRBD2 (6 bases each). Per the germline V gene, CDR1 is LNHDA and CDR2 is SQIVND (reference sequence). The CDR3 is made up of 16 amino acids. V lost 3 bases and J lost 0, with 11 bases in between.

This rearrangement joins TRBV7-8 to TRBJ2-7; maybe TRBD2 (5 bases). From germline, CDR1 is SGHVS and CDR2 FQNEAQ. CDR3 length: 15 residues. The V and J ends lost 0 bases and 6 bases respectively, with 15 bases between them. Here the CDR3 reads CASSLASTSIAEQYF. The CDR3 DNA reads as TGTGCCAGCAGCTTAGCCTCCACTAGTATCGCCGAGCAGTACTTC.

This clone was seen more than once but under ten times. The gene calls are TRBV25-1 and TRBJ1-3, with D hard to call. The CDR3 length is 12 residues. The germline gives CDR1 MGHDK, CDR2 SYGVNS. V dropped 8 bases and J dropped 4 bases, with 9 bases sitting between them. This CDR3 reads CASAPGGNTIYF. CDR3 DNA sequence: TGTGCCAGCGCCCCGGGGGGAAACACCATATATTTT. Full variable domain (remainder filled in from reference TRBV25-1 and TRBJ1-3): EADIYQTPRYLVIGTGKKITLECSQTMGHDKMYWYQQDPGMELHLIHYSYGVNSTEKGDLSSESTVSRIRTEHFPLTLESARPSHTSQYLCASAPGGNTIYFGEGSWLTVV.

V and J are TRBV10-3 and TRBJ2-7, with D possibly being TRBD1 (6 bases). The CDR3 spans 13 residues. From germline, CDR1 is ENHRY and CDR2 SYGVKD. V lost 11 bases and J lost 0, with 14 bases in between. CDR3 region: CASSMGHSYEQYF. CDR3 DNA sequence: TGTGCCTCCTCCATGGGACACTCCTACGAGCAGTACTTC.

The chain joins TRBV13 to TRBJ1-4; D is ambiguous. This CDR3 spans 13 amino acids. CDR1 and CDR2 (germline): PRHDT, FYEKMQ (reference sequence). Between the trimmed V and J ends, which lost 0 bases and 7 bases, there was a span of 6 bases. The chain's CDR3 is CASSLGLGEKLFF. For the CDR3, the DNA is TGTGCCAGCAGCTTAGGCCTGGGTGAAAAACTGTTTTTT.

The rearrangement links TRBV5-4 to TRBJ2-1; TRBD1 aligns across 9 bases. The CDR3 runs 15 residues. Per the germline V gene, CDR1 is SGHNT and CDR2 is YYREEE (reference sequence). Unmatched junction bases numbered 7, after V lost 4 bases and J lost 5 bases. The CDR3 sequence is CASSTPDRGHNEQFF. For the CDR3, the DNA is TGTGCCAGCAGCACCCCGGACAGGGGTCACAATGAGCAGTTCTTC.